This TCR beta chain was identified during a study of regulatory T cells in long-lasting Graves disease. Building the TCR beta libraries relied on iRepertoire HTBI primers, and CDR3 regions underwent Arm-PCR. Each CDR3 protein gets one entry after TCRdb re-called the multiplex PCR reads with MiXCR. The table lists 450,000 or so distinct CDR3 sequences, more than 20% of them singletons, with 7% to 10% in the top ten. Time point: persistent/refractory GD, antithyroid drugs over 5 years with positive TRAb. Following extraction of RNA from PBMCs, that RNA was used to make the TCR library. This clonotype was seen many times. Sequences were derived from peripheral blood mononuclear cells (PBMCs), sampled when the disease was refractory, from a patient treated with antithyroid drugs. This TCR came from a female donor with Graves disease.

DNA for the CDR3: TGTGCCAGTTGGGAGGTAGCGTGGTTGGAGCAGTACTTC. Its protein is CASWEVAWLEQYF. This chain joins TRBV3-1 and TRBJ2-7, with D possibly being TRBD2 (6 bases). This CDR3 region has 13 residues. Deletions cut 9 bases from V and 7 bases from J, with 19 bases between. From germline, CDR1 is LGHDT and CDR2 YNNKEL (reference sequence).